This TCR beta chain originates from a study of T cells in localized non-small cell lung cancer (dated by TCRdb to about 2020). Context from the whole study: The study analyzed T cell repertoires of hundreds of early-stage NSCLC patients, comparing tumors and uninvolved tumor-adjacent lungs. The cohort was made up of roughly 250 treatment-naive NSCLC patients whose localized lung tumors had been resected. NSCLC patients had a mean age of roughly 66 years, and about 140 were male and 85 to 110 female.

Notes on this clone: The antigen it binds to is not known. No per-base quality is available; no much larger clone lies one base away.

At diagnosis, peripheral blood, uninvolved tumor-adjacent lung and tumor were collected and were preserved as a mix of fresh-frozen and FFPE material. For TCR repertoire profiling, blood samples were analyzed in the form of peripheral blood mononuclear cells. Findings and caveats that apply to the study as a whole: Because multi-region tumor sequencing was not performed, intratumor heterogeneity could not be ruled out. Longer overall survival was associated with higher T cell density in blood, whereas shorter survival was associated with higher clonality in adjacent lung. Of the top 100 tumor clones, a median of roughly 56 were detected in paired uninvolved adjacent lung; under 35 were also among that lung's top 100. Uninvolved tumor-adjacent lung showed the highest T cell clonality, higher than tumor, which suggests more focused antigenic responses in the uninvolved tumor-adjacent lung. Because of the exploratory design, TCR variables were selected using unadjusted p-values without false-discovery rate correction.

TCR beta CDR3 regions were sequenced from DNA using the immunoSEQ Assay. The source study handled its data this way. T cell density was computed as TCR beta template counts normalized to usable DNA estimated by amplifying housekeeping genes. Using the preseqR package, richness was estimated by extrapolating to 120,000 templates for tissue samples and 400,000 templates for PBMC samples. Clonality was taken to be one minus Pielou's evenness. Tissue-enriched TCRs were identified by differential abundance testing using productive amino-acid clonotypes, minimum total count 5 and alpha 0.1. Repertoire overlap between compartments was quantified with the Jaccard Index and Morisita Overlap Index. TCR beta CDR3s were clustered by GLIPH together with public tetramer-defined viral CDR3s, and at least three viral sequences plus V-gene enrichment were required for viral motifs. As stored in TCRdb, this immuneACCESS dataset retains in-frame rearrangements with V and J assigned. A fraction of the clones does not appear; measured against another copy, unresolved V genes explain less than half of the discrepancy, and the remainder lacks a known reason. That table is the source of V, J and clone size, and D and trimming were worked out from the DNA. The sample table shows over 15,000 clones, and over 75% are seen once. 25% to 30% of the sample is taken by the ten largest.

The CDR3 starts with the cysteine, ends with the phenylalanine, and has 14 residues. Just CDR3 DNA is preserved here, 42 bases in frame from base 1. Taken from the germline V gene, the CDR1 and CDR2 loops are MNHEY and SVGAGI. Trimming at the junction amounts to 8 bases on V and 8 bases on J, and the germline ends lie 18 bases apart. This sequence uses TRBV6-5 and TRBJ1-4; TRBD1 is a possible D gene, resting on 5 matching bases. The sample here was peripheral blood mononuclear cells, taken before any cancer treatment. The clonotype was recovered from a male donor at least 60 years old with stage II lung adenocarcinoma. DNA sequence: TGTGCCAGCGGGATTTCAGGGTCGGGGGAAAAACTGTTTTTT. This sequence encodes CASGISGSGEKLFF.